A single TCR beta chain is shown here with its context. It has no known antigen specificity. No much larger clone is present one base from it, and per-base qualities are unavailable. The immunoSEQ hsTCRB v3.0 assay was used at survey level resolution to sequence the TRB variable region. The target sequencing depth for TRB was roughly 35,000-50,000 T-cell genomes per sample. TRB libraries were pooled and sequenced on an Illumina MiSeq using a v3 150-cycle kit. On the authors' methods: Repertoire analysis ran in R within a reproducible Nextflow workflow covering QC, data transformation and analysis. LymphoSeq2, an R package for exploring AIRR-Seq data, was used to implement the custom analyses. Several samples that yielded fewer than 5000 total TRB sequences were excluded, so that approximately 200 HIV repertoires were analyzed. Among the approximately 180 retained HIV repertoires, under 65 were collected before ART initiation and 129 after ART initiation. Repertoires were downsampled to 5000 TRB nucleotide sequences, and summary statistics were averaged over 100 downsampling iterations. TRB sequences were retained for analysis only if CDR3 regions of at least seven amino acids were present. Two measures captured diversity: a Shannon entropy-derived clonality score and the Gini coefficient. In repertoire networks, the top 5000 CDR3 amino acid sequences were linked whenever an edit distance of one separated two sequences. GLIPH2 predicted antigen specificity groups and MHC restriction for TRB CDR3 amino acid sequences. CDR3 amino acid sequences were matched against VDJdb and McPAS-TCR to flag known CMV, EBV, HIV or tissue antigen associations. Pre-ART, post-ART and control groups were compared with Wilcoxon signed-rank tests and Holm-Bonferroni correction. In TCRdb, the immuneACCESS table is reduced to in-frame sequences with V and J assigned. These tables do not hold every clone; where another copy was compared, an unresolved V gene accounts for under half, and the others remain unexplained. Clone size and the V and J calls come from that table; the DNA yielded D and trimming. The sample data list 15,000 to 20,000 clones, and roughly 75% of these were observed just once. Of the sample, less than 15% falls within the top ten clones.

To be included, a participant needed at least one PBMC sample from before ART initiation plus at least two post-ART samples. Treatment was received in the United States of America by all participants with HIV. Before DNA extraction, cryopreserved samples of roughly 1-10 million PBMC were thawed and washed. At the time of the earliest PBMC sample, participants with HIV were aged between roughly 20 and 55 years. PBMC samples were contributed by each participant from 1-4 timepoints before ART initiation and 2-8 timepoints after ART initiation, with a median of 7 samples. For every participant, serial HIV viral load, CD4+ T-cell count, ART history and demographic data were obtained. Using a Qiagen kit on a QIAcube, genomic DNA was extracted from unsorted PBMC, with samples processed in batches of 12. The CDR3 runs 15 residues from the cysteine to the phenylalanine. The only DNA kept is the CDR3, 45 bases in frame from the first base. From a lookup of the germline V gene, CDR1 and CDR2 are SGHRS and YFSETQ. At the junction V is shortened by 4 bases and J by 2 bases, with 15 bases in between.

The data were taken from a study of long-term antiretroviral therapy in people with HIV (dated by TCRdb to 2022 to 2024). Study-level background: Collection of the earliest samples took place about a decade ahead of the 2015 WHO recommendation for immediate ART, at a time when ART was typically delayed until CD4 counts fell. A retrospective serial study tested whether changes in peripheral blood TRB repertoire composition and diversity were associated with ART initiation and durable HIV suppression. From 30 to 35 adults with confirmed HIV infection, the cohort provided some 200 cryopreserved PBMC samples, gathered serially across a mean of around six years (range 1-12). Of the approximately 32 participants with HIV, about a dozen were female. No cross-contamination during QIAcube processing turned up in test extractions that ran a monoclonal T-cell line alongside 33 polyclonal samples.

What the authors observed across the whole study: HIV repertoires had narrower CDR3 length ranges than controls, and the network structure suggested an antigen-experienced repertoire that shifted only slightly toward naive after ART. Inferences about post-ART repertoire changes are limited because no data were available on ART adherence, viral resistance or therapy changes. Because pre-ART samples had limited cell numbers, profiling was done on unsorted PBMC rather than on sorted CD4+ and CD8+ T cells. Starting ART was linked to a significant rise in TRB diversity, yet even after long-term ART the diversity remained significantly lower than in transplant donor controls. Samples dated from the mid-2000s to the late 2010s, and the ART regimens used may be less effective than current ones. At every time point, the repertoire was dominated by expanded TRB clones first identified before ART initiation, although this dominance fluctuated and, in many PLHIV, declined after ART. Owing to limited PBMC availability, only the TCR beta chain was sequenced, without alpha chain pairing.

The receptor was derived from a woman in her thirties with HIV. The sequencing used unsorted PBMCs, collected 2.9 years after starting antiretroviral therapy. The sequence links TRBV5-1 to TRBJ1-1, with no confidently assigned D gene. For the CDR3, the sequence is CASSDDGLQNTEAFF. The DNA sequence is given as TGCGCCAGCAGCGATGACGGATTACAAAACACTGAAGCTTTCTTT.